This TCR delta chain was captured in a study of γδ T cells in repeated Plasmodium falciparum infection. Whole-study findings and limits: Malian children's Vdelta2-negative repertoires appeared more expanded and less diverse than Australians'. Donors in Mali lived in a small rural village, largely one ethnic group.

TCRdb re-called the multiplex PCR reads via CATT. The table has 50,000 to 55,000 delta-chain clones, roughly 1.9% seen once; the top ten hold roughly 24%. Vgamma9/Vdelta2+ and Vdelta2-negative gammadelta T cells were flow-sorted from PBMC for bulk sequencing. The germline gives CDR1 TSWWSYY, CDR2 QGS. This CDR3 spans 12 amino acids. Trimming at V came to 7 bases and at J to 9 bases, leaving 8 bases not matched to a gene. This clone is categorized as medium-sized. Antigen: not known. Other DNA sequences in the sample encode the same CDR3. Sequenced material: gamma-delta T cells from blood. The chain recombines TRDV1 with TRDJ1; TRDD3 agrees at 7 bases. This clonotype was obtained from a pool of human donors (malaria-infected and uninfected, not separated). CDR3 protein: CALVSVDTELIF. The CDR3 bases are TGTGCTCTTGTATCAGTGGATACGGAACTCATCTTT.